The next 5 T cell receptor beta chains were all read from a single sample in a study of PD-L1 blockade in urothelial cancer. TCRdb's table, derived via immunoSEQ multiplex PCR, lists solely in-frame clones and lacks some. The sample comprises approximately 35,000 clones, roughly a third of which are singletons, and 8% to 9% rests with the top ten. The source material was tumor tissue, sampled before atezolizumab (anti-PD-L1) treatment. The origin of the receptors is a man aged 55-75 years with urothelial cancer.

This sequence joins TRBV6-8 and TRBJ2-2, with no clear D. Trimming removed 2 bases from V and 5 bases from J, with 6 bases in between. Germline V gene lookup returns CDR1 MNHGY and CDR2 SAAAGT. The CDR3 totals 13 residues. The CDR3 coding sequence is TGTGCCAGCAGTTACGTGGATACCGGGGAGCTGTTTTTT. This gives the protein CASSYVDTGELFF.

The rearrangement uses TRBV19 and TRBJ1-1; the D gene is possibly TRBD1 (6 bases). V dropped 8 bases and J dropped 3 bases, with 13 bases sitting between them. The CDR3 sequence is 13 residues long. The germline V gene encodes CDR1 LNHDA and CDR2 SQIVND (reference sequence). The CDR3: CASGEGGDTEAFF. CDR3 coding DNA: TGTGCCAGTGGTGAAGGGGGGGACACTGAAGCTTTCTTT.

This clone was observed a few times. This chain's CDR3 is CASSPTSGVGRTQYF. CDR3 nucleotide sequence: TGCGCCAGCAGCCCGACTAGCGGGGTAGGTCGTACGCAGTATTTT. The chain is built from TRBV10-2 and TRBJ2-3, with TRBD2 matching over 11 bases. The CDR3 is 15 amino acids. V shed 6 bases, J shed 8 bases, and the junction held 10 bases outside the gene matches. Germline CDR1 WSHSY, CDR2 SAAADI.

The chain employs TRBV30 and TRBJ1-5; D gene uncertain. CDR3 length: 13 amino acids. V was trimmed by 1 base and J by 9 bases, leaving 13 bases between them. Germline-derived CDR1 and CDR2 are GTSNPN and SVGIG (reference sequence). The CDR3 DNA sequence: TGTGCCTGGAGTGGCGGGAATCTGGGGCCCCAGCATTTT. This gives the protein CAWSGGNLGPQHF. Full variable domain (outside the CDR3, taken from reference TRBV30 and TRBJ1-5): SQTIHQWPATLVQPVGSPLSLECTVEGTSNPNLYWYRQAAGRGLQLLFYSVGIGQISSEVPQNLSASRPQDRQFILSSKKLLLSDSGFYLCAWSGGNLGPQHFGDGTRLSIL.

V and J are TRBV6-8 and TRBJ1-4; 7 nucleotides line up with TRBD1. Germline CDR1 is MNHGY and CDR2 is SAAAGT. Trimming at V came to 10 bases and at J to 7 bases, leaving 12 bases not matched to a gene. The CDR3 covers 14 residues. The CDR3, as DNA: TGTGCCATCAGCCCGACAGGGTCGAGTGAAAAACTGTTTTTT. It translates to CAISPTGSSEKLFF.